These 21 T cell receptor beta chains share one sample of origin, sequenced in a study of OX40 agonist ivuxolimab in advanced cancers. Assay used: immunoSEQ multiplex PCR; TCRdb lists only in-frame clones, some missing. This sample has about 83,000 clones, with approximately 90% found just once. This specimen consisted of CD4+ or CD8+ T cells sorted from blood, obtained in a trial of the OX40 agonist ivuxolimab. The source of these receptors is an adult with an advanced solid tumor such as melanoma, head and neck, liver or kidney cancer.

The count of this clone is one. This sequence joins TRBV28 and TRBJ2-6; D not certain. The germline CDR1 and CDR2 sequences are MDHEN and SYDVKM. V was trimmed by 2 bases and J by 3 bases, leaving 8 bases between them. This CDR3 region has 15 residues. The CDR3 nucleotides are TGTGCCAGCAGTTTAACCGATTATGGGGCCAACGTCCTGACTTTC. Its protein is CASSLTDYGANVLTF. Full variable domain (remainder filled in from reference TRBV28 and TRBJ2-6): DVKVTQSSRYLVKRTGEKVFLECVQDMDHENMFWYRQDPGLGLRLIYFSYDVKMKEKGDIPEGYSVSREKKERFSLILESASTNQTSMYLCASSLTDYGANVLTFGAGSRLTVL.

The rearrangement joins TRBV4-3 to TRBJ2-2, with 9 bases identical to TRBD2. CDR1 is LGHNA and CDR2 is YSLEER in the germline V gene. The ends lost 4 bases at V and 1 base at J; junction bases unmatched: 4. The CDR3 runs to 16 residues. The DNA for the CDR3 is TGCGCCAGCAGCCGACATAGCGGGGGGAACACCGGGGAGCTGTTTTTT. The encoded protein is CASSRHSGGNTGELFF.

The chain is built from TRBV10-3 and TRBJ1-4; weak D call: TRBD1 (5 bases). The V gene's germline CDR1 is ENHRY and CDR2 SYGVKD. The CDR3 is 13 amino acids. The V gene lost 6 bases and the J gene lost 3 bases, with 8 bases spanning the gap. CDR3 bases: TGTGCCATCAGGACAGCCCCTAATGAAAAACTGTTTTTT. Translating gives CAIRTAPNEKLFF.

The sample holds a few counts of this clone. The rearrangement joins TRBV11-2 to TRBJ2-7, with 7 positions matching TRBD1. This CDR3 is 15 amino acids long. CDR1 SGHAT and CDR2 FQNNGV come from the germline V gene. V lost 0 bases to trimming and J lost 2 bases; unmatched junction nucleotides: 4. The CDR3 DNA sequence: TGTGCCAGCAGCTTAGATTACAGGGGCCCCTACGAGCAGTACTTC. Its protein product is CASSLDYRGPYEQYF.

V gene TRBV18 combines with J gene TRBJ2-5; 10 positions match TRBD1. Losses at the gene ends were 0 bases for V and 4 bases for J; bases not matched to a gene: 2. Germline values: CDR1 KGHSH, CDR2 LQKENI. CDR3 size: 15 residues. The CDR3 DNA sequence: TGTGCCAGCTCACCACCGGGACAGGGGCGAGAGACCCAGTACTTC. Residues: CASSPPGQGRETQYF.

CDR3 sequence (DNA): TGTGCCTGGAGTGTAGGTGGCACTAGCCTCTCCTACAATGAGCAGTTCTTC. Translated: CAWSVGGTSLSYNEQFF. J is TRBJ2-1 and V is TRBV30; D possibly corresponds to TRBD2 (6 bases). The V end was cut by 0 bases, the J end by 0 bases, with 15 bases between. Germline values: CDR1 GTSNPN, CDR2 SVGIG (reference sequence). This CDR3 comprises 17 residues.

This chain connects TRBV28 to TRBJ1-1, with D unresolved. The CDR3 consists of 13 residues. The germline V and J ends were trimmed by 6 bases and 0 bases, with 8 bases remaining between them. Germline CDR1 MDHEN, CDR2 SYDVKM. The CDR3 nucleotides are TGTGCCAGCAGGGGGAGCATGAACACTGAAGCTTTCTTT. As protein: CASRGSMNTEAFF.

In this sample, this clone turned up a few times. This rearrangement joins TRBV19 to TRBJ1-5, with a possible D match to TRBD1 (5 bases). This CDR3 contains 14 residues. The germline gives CDR1 LNHDA, CDR2 SQIVND (reference sequence). V was shortened by 7 bases and J by 2 bases, with 12 bases between the two germline ends. CDR3 loop: CASTGTLGNQPQHF. CDR3 in DNA: TGTGCCAGTACTGGGACCCTGGGCAATCAGCCCCAGCATTTT.

The DNA of the CDR3 is TGTGCCAGCACTAGGACAGTCCAGTCCTACGAGCAGTACTTC. This codes for CASTRTVQSYEQYF. This chain connects TRBV27 to TRBJ2-7, with D possibly TRBD1 on 6 matching bases. This CDR3 is built from 14 residues. Germline values: CDR1 MNHEY, CDR2 SMNVEV (reference sequence). V was cut by 7 bases and J by 1 base, with 14 bases left in between.

The chain employs TRBV30 and TRBJ2-7, with D hard to call. Between the trimmed V and J ends, which lost 1 base and 2 bases, there was a span of 9 bases. This CDR3 is 13 amino acids long. The germline gives CDR1 GTSNPN, CDR2 SVGIG (reference sequence). The CDR3 region has the DNA TGTGCCTGGAGTGGGGGATTACCCTACGAGCAGTACTTC. Its translation is CAWSGGLPYEQYF.

V is TRBV5-1 and J is TRBJ1-2; TRBD1 is a possible D gene (5 bases). This CDR3 has 14 residues. The germline V gene encodes CDR1 SGHRS and CDR2 YFSETQ. V was shortened by 5 bases and J by 0 bases, with 11 bases between the two germline ends. As DNA, the CDR3 is TGCGCCAGCAGTGGGGCCGGAACTAACTATGGCTACACCTTC. Translation: CASSGAGTNYGYTF.

The chain joins TRBV19 to TRBJ1-4, with TRBD1 matching over 7 bases. J lost 6 bases, V lost 9 bases, and 7 bases had no gene match. The germline CDR1 and CDR2 sequences are LNHDA and SQIVND (reference sequence). CDR3 length: 13 amino acids. CDR3 nucleotides: TGTGCCAGCGAAGGGACAGCTGATGAAAAACTGTTTTTT. It yields the protein CASEGTADEKLFF.

This sequence joins TRBV10-2 and TRBJ1-5; 8 bases are a match to TRBD1. Germline CDR1 is WSHSY and CDR2 is SAAADI. Trimming cost V 7 bases and J 6 bases; bases outside gene matches: 8. The CDR3 consists of 14 residues. The CDR3 is CASTEPGGSQPQHF. DNA for the CDR3: TGCGCCAGCACAGAGCCAGGGGGCAGTCAGCCCCAGCATTTT.

The gene calls are TRBV27 and TRBJ2-7; D is unclear. CDR1 MNHEY and CDR2 SMNVEV come from the germline V gene (reference sequence). The CDR3 is 13 amino acids. In DNA form, the CDR3 reads TGTAGCACCCAGGCGGCCGGCTCCTACGAGCAGTACTTC. Protein sequence: CSTQAAGSYEQYF.

The chain recombines TRBV6-1 with TRBJ1-5; D might be TRBD1 (5 bases). There are 12 residues in the CDR3. Between the trimmed V and J ends, which lost 8 bases and 5 bases, there was a span of 10 bases. Germline V CDR1 and CDR2: MNHNS, SASEGT. CDR3 in amino acids: CASSSGYQPQHF. The CDR3 nucleotides read TGTGCCAGCTCCTCAGGGTATCAGCCCCAGCATTTT.

The chain employs TRBV23-1 and TRBJ1-5, with D possibly being TRBD1 (5 bases). TRBV23-1 is recorded as an ORF, its role being uncertain. The CDR3 is 14 amino acids. Trimming removed 8 bases at V and 9 bases at J, with 20 bases between. Written as DNA, the CDR3 is TGCGCCAGCGCTGGGGACCTGGCCCCCTCGCCCCAGCATTTT. Protein sequence: CASAGDLAPSPQHF.

Only a few counts were recorded for this clone. This sequence joins TRBV29-1 and TRBJ2-3; D tentatively fits TRBD1 or TRBD2 (5 bases each). With 4 bases removed from V and 1 base from J, the gap between germline ends came to 12 bases. CDR3 length: 14 amino acids. Germline V CDR1 and CDR2: SQVTM, ANQGSEA. The CDR3 loop reads CSVVPGARTDTQYF. The CDR3 DNA reads as TGCAGCGTTGTTCCCGGGGCCCGCACAGATACGCAGTATTTT.

The chain couples TRBV5-1 to TRBJ1-4; TRBD1 agrees at 8 bases. Germline trimming cut 4 bases from V and 12 bases from J; bases unmatched to any gene: 11. The CDR3 covers 14 residues. From germline, CDR1 is SGHRS and CDR2 YFSETQ. CDR3 in amino acids: CASSNDRGWAELFF. CDR3 DNA sequence: TGCGCCAGCAGCAACGACAGGGGATGGGCTGAACTGTTTTTT. The full variable domain, rest sourced from reference TRBV5-1 and TRBJ1-4, is KAGVTQTPRYLIKTRGQQVTLSCSPISGHRSVSWYQQTPGQGLQFLFEYFSETQRNKGNFPGRFSGRQFSNSRSEMNVSTLELGDSALYLCASSNDRGWAELFFGSGTQLSVL.

This clone was picked up one time. The chain joins TRBV6-5 to TRBJ1-2; 10 bases fit TRBD1. V lost 5 bases and J lost 8; bases outside the gene matches: 8. The CDR3 extends over 14 amino acids. Germline CDR1 is MNHEY and CDR2 is SVGAGI. This chain's CDR3 is CASSRGTGAIGYTF. In DNA form, the CDR3 reads TGTGCCAGCAGTCGAGGGACAGGGGCGATCGGCTACACCTTC.

This chain connects TRBV28 to TRBJ1-1, with D tentatively TRBD1 (5 bases). CDR1 and CDR2 from the germline V gene are MDHEN and SYDVKM. Trimming removed 8 bases at V and 0 bases at J, with 16 bases between. The CDR3 runs to 15 residues. The CDR3 protein is CASRISDTLNTEAFF. DNA for the CDR3: TGTGCCAGCCGGATATCGGACACTTTGAACACTGAAGCTTTCTTT.

The CDR3, as DNA: TGTGCCAGTAGCCAGGGGTGGACAGGAGTGAACACTGAAGCTTTCTTT. Its protein product is CASSQGWTGVNTEAFF. The V call is TRBV19, the J call TRBJ1-1; 7 nucleotides align to TRBD1. Germline V lookup: CDR1 LNHDA, CDR2 SQIVND (reference sequence). CDR3 length: 16 residues. V lost 6 bases and J lost 0; bases outside the gene matches: 10.